Listed below are T cell receptor beta chains from one sample, sequenced in a study of cytomegalovirus exposure and HLA in healthy donors. Repertoires were generated with immunoSEQ multiplex PCR, while TCRdb's copy carries only in-frame clones and drops some. Its table lists 100,000 to 150,000 clones. The specimen was PBMCs. These receptors were obtained from a man aged 25-45 years in good health and CMV-seronegative. Each CDR3 is given with its conserved first and last residue. The D gene is left open where the match is weak.

>TRBJ1-1|TRBV18|.
TGTGCCAGCTCACCGCTGGAACAGGTGAACACTGAAGCTTTCTTT
CASSPLEQVNTEAFF
>TRBJ2-7|TRBV4-1|.
TGCGCCAGCAGCCAAGTCGGCGGATTCTACGAGCAGTACTTC
CASSQVGGFYEQYF
>TRBJ2-1|TRBV4-1|TRBD2
TGCGCCAGCCGCTCTGATAGCGGGTTTTACAATGAGCAGTTCTTC
CASRSDSGFYNEQFF
>TRBJ2-7|TRBV10-3|TRBD2
TGTGCCATCAGTGGCGTAGCGGGAGGGAGAAACGAGCAGTACTTC
CAISGVAGGRNEQYF
>TRBJ2-5|TRBV11-2|.
TGTGCCAGCAGCTCCCTAGGGGGGACCCAGTACTTC
CASSSLGGTQYF
>TRBJ1-1|TRBV7-2|.
TGTGCCAGCAGCTTATACGACACCGGGAACACTGAAGCTTTCTTT
CASSLYDTGNTEAFF
>TRBJ2-1|TRBV15|.
TGTGCCACCAGCAGAGATCGAGGAGGGGCCTCCTACAATGAGCAGTTCTTC
CATSRDRGGASYNEQFF
>TRBJ1-2|TRBV5-1|TRBD1
TGCGCCAGCAGCCAAGGACAGGGAATTTTACGTGGCTACACCTTC
CASSQGQGILRGYTF
>TRBJ1-5|TRBV4-1|.
TGCGCCAGCAGCCAAGGTATAATAAGGGGTAGCAATCAGCCCCAGCATTTT
CASSQGIIRGSNQPQHF
>TRBJ1-3|TRBV6-6|TRBD1
TGTGCCAGCAGTCTTATTGACAGGGGCCGAAACACCATATATTTT
CASSLIDRGRNTIYF
>TRBJ1-1|TRBV28|.
TGTGCCAGCAGGTCGGGGGGCTTGAACACTGAAGCTTTCTTT
CASRSGGLNTEAFF
>TRBJ1-5|TRBV19|.
TGTGCCAGTAGTATAGCGGAGGGTTTTCAGCCCCAGCATTTT
CASSIAEGFQPQHF
>TRBJ2-5|TRBV10-3|TRBD1
TGTGCCATCAGTGGGAGCCATACCGGGACAGGCCAAGAGACCCAGTACTTC
CAISGSHTGTGQETQYF
>TRBJ1-1|TRBV6-1|TRBD1
TGTGCCAGCAGTGCGACAGGGGACACTGAAGCTTTCTTT
CASSATGDTEAFF
>TRBJ1-1|TRBV6-5|.
TGTGCCAGCAGTTTCTCGCGTCGGGGGAACACTGAAGCTTTCTTT
CASSFSRRGNTEAFF
>TRBJ2-3|TRBV19|TRBD2
TGTGCCAGTAGTCCTCGTAGCGGGGGGAGGCCAGATACGCAGTATTTT
CASSPRSGGRPDTQYF
>TRBJ1-5|TRBV5-1|.
TGCGCCAGCAGCTTGGGAGTCGCGGGCGATCAGCCCCAGCATTTT
CASSLGVAGDQPQHF
>TRBJ1-1|TRBV6-5|TRBD1
TGTGCCACCCGGACAGGTCTGGGGAACACTGAAGCTTTCTTT
CATRTGLGNTEAFF
>TRBJ2-7|TRBV9|TRBD2
TGTGCCAGCAGCGGGGGGGATTTGGGTAGCGGGAGGAGGTCCTACGAGCAGTACTTC
CASSGGDLGSGRRSYEQYF
>TRBJ2-7|TRBV7-2|TRBD1
TGTGCCAGCAGGGGGACAGGGGGCCCGGAGCAGTACTTC
CASRGTGGPEQYF